Each of the 11 T cell receptor beta chains below was sequenced from the same sample in a study of Graves' ophthalmopathy and Graves' hyperthyroidism. TCR beta CDR3 regions were amplified from RNA transcripts. First-round RT-PCR employed HTBI primers, with a second-round multiplex PCR after it. One entry per CDR3 protein, called by TCRdb with MiXCR from the multiplex PCR reads. This table has 600,000 to 950,000 distinct CDR3 sequences, approximately 40% appearing once. The sequencing sample was made of peripheral blood. The receptors were gathered from an adult man with Graves' ophthalmopathy.

This clonotype has just a few counts. The chain couples TRBV4-3 to TRBJ2-5; D not certain. The CDR3 runs to 12 residues. Between the trimmed V and J ends, which lost 0 bases and 7 bases, there was a span of 6 bases. Germline CDR1 and CDR2: LGHNA and YSLEER. CDR3 coding DNA: TGCGCCAGCAGCCAAGAGTGGGGGACCCAGTACTTC. Its protein product is CASSQEWGTQYF.

In this sample, this clonotype turned up many times. The rearrangement uses TRBV6-4 and TRBJ2-7; the D gene is possibly TRBD1 (6 bases). The germline gives CDR1 MRHNA, CDR2 SNTAGT. The CDR3 extends over 11 amino acids. The V gene lost 8 bases and the J gene lost 9 bases, with 14 bases spanning the gap. The CDR3 protein is CASSLGDMQYF. The CDR3 DNA follows: TGTGCCAGCTCCCTTGGGGACATGCAGTACTTC.

In its sample, this clonotype was seen many times. The chain is built from TRBV10-1 and TRBJ1-5, with D uncertain. Trimming shortened V by 11 bases and J by 3 bases, and 14 bases separated the two germline ends. The CDR3 is made up of 13 amino acids. Germline CDR1 is WNHNN and CDR2 is SYGVQD (reference sequence). The CDR3 sequence: CAPSGGPNQPQHF. The CDR3 DNA reads TGCGCCCCCAGTGGTGGCCCCAATCAGCCCCAGCATTTT.

The chain uses TRBV11-2 and TRBJ2-2; D might be TRBD1 (6 bases). The germline V gene encodes CDR1 SGHAT and CDR2 FQNNGV. The V end lost 6 bases, the J end lost 3 bases, and 14 bases lay between the germline ends. This CDR3 has 15 amino acids. DNA for the CDR3: TGTGCCAGCAGTGCTATTCGGACAGACACCGGGGAGCTGTTTTTT. Amino acid sequence: CASSAIRTDTGELFF.

A remark on this clonotype: In this CDR3 the conserved last residue, phenylalanine or tryptophan, is missing, so a read error is likely. The rearrangement uses TRBV2 and TRBJ1-1, with no clear D. Germline V CDR1 and CDR2: SNHLY, FYNNEI. The CDR3 totals 13 residues. In nucleotides, the CDR3 is TGTGCCGGCAGTGAAAGGGAAGGGTTTGAAGCTTTCCTT. Translating it yields CAGSEREGFEAFL.

This clonotype was counted a few times. This chain links TRBV7-9 with TRBJ2-7; 7 nucleotides line up with TRBD1. CDR3 length equals 15 residues. Per germline, CDR1 SEHNR and CDR2 FQNEAQ (reference sequence). The V gene end was trimmed by 2 bases and the J gene end by 3 bases; junction bases not matched to a gene: 7. CDR3 protein: CASSLTGTAFYEQYF. Here the CDR3 DNA reads TGTGCCAGCAGCTTAACAGGGACAGCCTTCTACGAGCAGTACTTC.

This clonotype was detected only a few times. The rearrangement links TRBV5-1 to TRBJ2-7; maybe TRBD1 (5 bases). This CDR3 contains 15 residues. Per germline, CDR1 SGHRS and CDR2 YFSETQ. V lost 3 bases to trimming and J lost 1 base, with 14 bases between them. CDR3 coding DNA: TGCGCCAGCAGCTCAGGGTTACGAGTTTCCTACGAGCAGTACTTC. Amino acid sequence: CASSSGLRVSYEQYF.

This clonotype was detected only a few times. The J gene is TRBJ2-7, the V gene TRBV12-3 or TRBV12-4; tentatively, D is TRBD1 (5 bases). The germline V and J ends were trimmed by 8 bases and 0 bases, with 11 bases remaining between them. This CDR3 comprises 13 residues. The CDR3 here is CASQGDSSYEQYF. The DNA for the CDR3 is TGTGCCAGCCAGGGCGATAGCTCCTACGAGCAGTACTTC.

This chain uses TRBV29-1 with TRBJ1-1; 8 bases agree with TRBD1. Germline-derived CDR1 and CDR2 are SQVTM and ANQGSEA. The V gene end was trimmed by 6 bases and the J gene end by 5 bases; junction bases not matched to a gene: 8. The CDR3 is 13 amino acids. CDR3 sequence: CSVMDRDWTEAFF. Written as DNA, the CDR3 is TGCAGCGTCATGGACAGGGATTGGACTGAAGCTTTCTTT.

This clonotype was seen a handful of times. V gene TRBV20-1 combines with J gene TRBJ1-1; D gene ambiguous. This CDR3 is built from 11 residues. Germline assignment: CDR1 DFQATT and CDR2 SNEGSKA (reference sequence). With 1 base removed from V and 8 bases from J, the gap between germline ends came to 8 bases. CDR3 coding DNA: TGCAGTGCTAGAGGGGGTTTAGAAGCTTTCTTT. Amino acids: CSARGGLEAFF.

This clonotype was detected a few times. The chain uses TRBV19 and TRBJ2-7, with D hard to call. Germline V gives CDR1 LNHDA, CDR2 SQIVND (reference sequence). V lost 7 bases, J lost 0 bases, and 10 bases lay in between. The CDR3 has 13 amino acids. The CDR3 spells CASKRARSYEQYF. The CDR3, as DNA: TGTGCCAGTAAAAGAGCTCGCTCCTACGAGCAGTACTTC.